The rows below give T cell receptor beta chains drawn from one sample of a study of cytomegalovirus exposure and HLA in healthy donors. Repertoires were generated with immunoSEQ multiplex PCR, while TCRdb's copy carries only in-frame clones and drops some. With some 150,000 clones in the sample, the ten largest clones hold 2% to 2.5%. Material for sequencing was PBMCs. The receptors here all came from a woman between 18 and 30 years old in good health and CMV-seronegative. Both conserved end residues are part of each CDR3. Fields, in order: J gene, V gene, CDR3 protein.

TRBJ2-1	TRBV29-1	CRAQDRVNGNEQFF
TRBJ2-1	TRBV19	CASSIYGAGTLSYNEQFF
TRBJ1-5	TRBV27	CASSLSLQGLPQHF
TRBJ1-1	TRBV4-2	CASSQGVEVTEAFF
TRBJ1-4	TRBV28	CASSLGPGPEKLFF
TRBJ1-4	TRBV6-6	CASSYGTGEKLFF
TRBJ1-3	TRBV28	CASRLSSSGNTIYF
TRBJ2-5	TRBV5-6	CASSLVSVQETQYF
TRBJ1-1	TRBV14	CASSQRAGPTFEAFF
TRBJ1-1	TRBV6-6	CASARQGRTEAFF
TRBJ1-1	TRBV7-9	CASSFSSGTEAFF
TRBJ1-1	TRBV30	CAWSVQASRGAFF
TRBJ2-1	TRBV4-2	CASSPGLAVHEQFF
TRBJ1-1	TRBV5-1	CASSPGQLMNTEAFF
TRBJ1-6	TRBV6-5	CASSYSIQGKDSPLHF
TRBJ2-7	TRBV11-2	CASSLNPGHSYEQYF
TRBJ1-5	TRBV6-5	CASRSTRSNQPQHF
TRBJ2-1	TRBV9	CASSVLGLSNEQFF
TRBJ1-6	TRBV9	CASSEQGGDSPLHF
TRBJ2-2	TRBV5-5	CASTTKFGGGGNTGELFF
TRBJ2-1	TRBV4-3	CASSQVTGSKLDNEQFF
TRBJ2-5	TRBV6-6	CASRPGTKQETQYF
TRBJ1-2	TRBV4-1	CASSHPVGSGTKGYTF
TRBJ2-7	TRBV6-1	CASSEPWGPSYEQYF
TRBJ1-6	TRBV28	CASSPGSRDSPLHF
TRBJ2-3	TRBV5-1	CASSLEAASTDTQYF
TRBJ2-3	TRBV29-1	CSVGHAGLVGVPDTQYF
TRBJ1-3	TRBV5-6	CASSPTGGARGNTIYF
TRBJ1-1	TRBV5-1	CASSFREGDTEAFF
TRBJ2-3	TRBV4-3	CASSQEAAGGGDTQYF
TRBJ2-3	TRBV5-5	CASSLVAGYTDTQYF
TRBJ1-2	TRBV7-2	CASSSGTNPLYGYTF
TRBJ2-3	TRBV18	CASSPPAGGGTDTQYF
TRBJ2-1	TRBV4-1	CATGGDEQFF
TRBJ1-5	TRBV4-2	CASSQDPEQPQHF
TRBJ1-1	TRBV7-9	CASSTAGTEAFF
TRBJ2-7	TRBV11-2	CASSSIAGGSSYEQYF
TRBJ2-2	TRBV12-5	CASGLLDLAGLGELFF
TRBJ2-3	TRBV4-2	CASSQDLGLAGETDTQYF
TRBJ1-2	TRBV10-2	CASSESIRGGYGYTF
TRBJ2-5	TRBV11-3	CASRSGLAGRETQYF
TRBJ1-5	TRBV15	CATSRWDSHSNQPQHF
TRBJ1-1	TRBV4-3	CASSQDWGHLVFF
TRBJ2-1	TRBV5-5	CASSFIARGNEQFF
TRBJ1-2	TRBV5-5	CASSPQTGNYGYTF